The 9 T cell receptor beta chains presented below share a single source sample, sequenced in a study of blood T cell repertoires in COVID-19. Libraries were prepared by immunoSEQ multiplex PCR; TCRdb keeps only in-frame clonotypes and omits some of them. Here the sample spans 350,000 to 400,000 clones, roughly 90% being singletons. The sequenced material came from peripheral blood. All receptors derive from a woman aged 25 to 45 with COVID-19, enrolled during active disease.

This clone showed up just once. J is TRBJ2-3 and V is TRBV5-1; 7 positions agree with TRBD1. Germline lookup yields CDR1 SGHRS and CDR2 YFSETQ. Germline trimming cut 3 bases from V and 2 bases from J; bases unmatched to any gene: 9. The CDR3 has 16 amino acids. CDR3 sequence (DNA): TGCGCCAGCAGCTCCTCACCGGGACAGCCCACAGATACGCAGTATTTT. It encodes CASSSSPGQPTDTQYF.

This chain uses TRBV10-2 with TRBJ2-7; TRBD2 might be the D (6 bases). The germline V and J ends were trimmed by 2 bases and 6 bases, with 8 bases remaining between them. CDR3 size: 12 residues. Germline-derived CDR1 and CDR2 are WSHSY and SAAADI. CDR3 residues: CASSEAGIEQYF. As DNA, the CDR3 is TGCGCCAGCAGTGAGGCGGGGATCGAGCAGTACTTC.

The rearrangement uses TRBV27 and TRBJ2-3; 8 bases are a match to TRBD2. Germline CDR1 reads MNHEY; CDR2 reads SMNVEV (reference sequence). CDR3 length equals 15 residues. J lost 6 bases, V lost 5 bases, and 10 bases had no gene match. This chain's CDR3 is CASSPPGLVTDTQYF. Here the CDR3 DNA reads TGTGCCAGCAGTCCCCCGGGACTAGTCACCGATACGCAGTATTTT.

This chain uses TRBV9 with TRBJ2-2; a possible D gene is TRBD1 (5 bases). The CDR3 runs 14 residues. Germline V lookup: CDR1 SGDLS, CDR2 YYNGEE. The V end was cut by 0 bases, the J end by 4 bases, with 7 bases between. CDR3 nucleotides: TGTGCCAGCAGCGTAGAAGGGGTCACCGGGGAGCTGTTTTTT. As protein: CASSVEGVTGELFF.

The rearrangement joins TRBV5-8 to TRBJ2-1; D uncertain. V lost 2 bases, J lost 10 bases, and 10 bases lay in between. Germline-derived CDR1 and CDR2 are SGHTS and YDEGEE. The CDR3 is made up of 12 amino acids. In DNA, the CDR3 is TGTGCCAGCAGCTTCACACTAAAAGAGCAGTTCTTC. Its protein is CASSFTLKEQFF.

The chain has TRBV13 and TRBJ1-1; D remains unclear. The CDR3 covers 17 residues. V shed 8 bases and J shed 1 base, with 23 bases lying between them. Germline V CDR1 and CDR2: PRHDT, FYEKMQ (reference sequence). The CDR3 reads CASLLKRVDGRNTEAFF. The CDR3 DNA follows: TGTGCCAGCCTACTAAAGAGGGTCGACGGCAGGAACACTGAAGCTTTCTTT. The variable domain in full, with the rest retrieved from reference TRBV13 and TRBJ1-1, is AAGVIQSPRHLIKEKRETATLKCYPIPRHDTVYWYQQGPGQDPQFLISFYEKMQSDKGSIPDRFSAQQFSDYHSELNMSSLELGDSALYFCASLLKRVDGRNTEAFFGQGTRLTVV.

The chain recombines TRBV11-3 with TRBJ1-1; no clear D gene. Trimming left V 1 base short and J 7 bases short, with 7 bases between. The CDR3 has 12 amino acids. CDR1 and CDR2 (germline): SGHNT, YENEEA. In nucleotides, the CDR3 is TGTGCCAGCAGCTTAGGCCGGGTTGAAGCTTTCTTT. Amino acid sequence: CASSLGRVEAFF.

The rearrangement joins TRBV18 to TRBJ1-1; D is perhaps TRBD1 (5 bases). The CDR3 sequence is 12 residues long. Germline assignment: CDR1 KGHSH and CDR2 LQKENI. Trimming removed 6 bases at V and 8 bases at J, with 13 bases between. The CDR3 region has the DNA TGTGCCAGCTCCCCGTCGGCAGGGGAAGCTTTCTTT. Protein product: CASSPSAGEAFF.

The chain has TRBV5-8 and TRBJ2-5; the match to TRBD2 covers 13 bases. Losses at the gene ends were 0 bases for V and 5 bases for J; bases not matched to a gene: 4. Germline-derived CDR1 and CDR2 are SGHTS and YDEGEE. The CDR3 runs 16 residues. CDR3 DNA sequence: TGTGCCAGCAGCTTGGGACTAGCGGGAGGAGAGGAGACCCAGTACTTC. Its protein product is CASSLGLAGGEETQYF.